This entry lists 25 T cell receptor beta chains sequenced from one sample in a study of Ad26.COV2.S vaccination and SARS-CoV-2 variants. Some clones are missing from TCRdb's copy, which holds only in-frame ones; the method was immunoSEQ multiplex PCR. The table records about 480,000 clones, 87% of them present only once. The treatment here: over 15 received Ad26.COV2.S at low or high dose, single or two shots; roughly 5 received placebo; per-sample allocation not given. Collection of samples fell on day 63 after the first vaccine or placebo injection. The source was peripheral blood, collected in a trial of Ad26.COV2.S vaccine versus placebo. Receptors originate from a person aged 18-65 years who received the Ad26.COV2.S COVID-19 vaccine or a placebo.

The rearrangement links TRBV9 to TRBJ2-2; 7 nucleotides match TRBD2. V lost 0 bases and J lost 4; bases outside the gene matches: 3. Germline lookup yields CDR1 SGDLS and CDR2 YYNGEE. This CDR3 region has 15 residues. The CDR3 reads CASSVEASGTGELFF. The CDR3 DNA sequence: TGTGCCAGCAGCGTAGAGGCTAGCGGCACCGGGGAGCTGTTTTTT.

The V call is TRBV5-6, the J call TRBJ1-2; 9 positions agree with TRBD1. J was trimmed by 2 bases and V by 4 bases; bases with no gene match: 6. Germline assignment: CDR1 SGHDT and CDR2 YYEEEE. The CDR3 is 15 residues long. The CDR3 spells CASSPGTGPNYGYTF. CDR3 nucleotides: TGTGCCAGCAGCCCCGGGACAGGGCCCAACTATGGCTACACCTTC.

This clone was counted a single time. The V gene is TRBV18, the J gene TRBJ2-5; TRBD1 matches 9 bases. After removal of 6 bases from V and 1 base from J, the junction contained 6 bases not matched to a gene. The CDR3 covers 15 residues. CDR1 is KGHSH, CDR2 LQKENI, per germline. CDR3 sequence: CASSPQTGGQETQYF. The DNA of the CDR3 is TGTGCCAGCTCCCCCCAGACAGGGGGCCAAGAGACCCAGTACTTC.

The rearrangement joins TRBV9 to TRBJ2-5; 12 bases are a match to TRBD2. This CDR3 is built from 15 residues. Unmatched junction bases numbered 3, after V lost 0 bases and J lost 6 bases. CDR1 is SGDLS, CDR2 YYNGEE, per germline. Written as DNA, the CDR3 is TGTGCCAGCAGCGTAGGGACTAGCGGGATACAGACCCAGTACTTC. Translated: CASSVGTSGIQTQYF.

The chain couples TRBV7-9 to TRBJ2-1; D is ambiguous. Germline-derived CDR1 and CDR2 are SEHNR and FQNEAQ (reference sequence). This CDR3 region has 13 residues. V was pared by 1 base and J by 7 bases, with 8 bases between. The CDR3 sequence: CASSLVSTNEQFF. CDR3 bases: TGTGCCAGCAGCTTAGTAAGTACTAATGAGCAGTTCTTC.

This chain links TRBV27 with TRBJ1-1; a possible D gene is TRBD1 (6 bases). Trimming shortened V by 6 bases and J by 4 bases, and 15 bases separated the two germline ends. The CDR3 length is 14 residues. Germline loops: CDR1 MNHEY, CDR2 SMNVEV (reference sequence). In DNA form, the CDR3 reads TGTGCCAGCAGCGTCGACAGGTCGGCCACTGAAGCTTTCTTT. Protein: CASSVDRSATEAFF.

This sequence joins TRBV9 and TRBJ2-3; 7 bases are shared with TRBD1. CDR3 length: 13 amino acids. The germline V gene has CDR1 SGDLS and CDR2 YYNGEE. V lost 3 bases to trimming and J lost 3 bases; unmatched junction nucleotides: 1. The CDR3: CASSEDRTDTQYF. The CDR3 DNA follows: TGTGCCAGCAGCGAGGACAGGACAGATACGCAGTATTTT.

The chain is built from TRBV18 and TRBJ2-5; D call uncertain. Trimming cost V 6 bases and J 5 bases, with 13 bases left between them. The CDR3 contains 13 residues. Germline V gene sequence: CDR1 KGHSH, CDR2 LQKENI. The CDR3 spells CASSYGTLETQYF. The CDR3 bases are TGTGCCAGCTCTTACGGTACTCTGGAGACCCAGTACTTC. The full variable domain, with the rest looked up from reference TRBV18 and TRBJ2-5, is NAGVMQNPRHLVRRRGQEARLRCSPMKGHSHVYWYRQLPEEGLKFMVYLQKENIIDESGMPKERFSAEFPKEGPSILRIQQVVRGDSAAYFCASSYGTLETQYFGPGTRLLVL.

As DNA, the CDR3 is TGTGCCACCGGCGGGACAGACTCCTACGAGCAGTACTTC. It yields the protein CATGGTDSYEQYF. The chain couples TRBV24-1 to TRBJ2-7, with a possible D match to TRBD1 (7 bases). Germline lookup yields CDR1 KGHDR and CDR2 SFDVKD. The CDR3 has 13 amino acids. Trimming left V 9 bases short and J 0 bases short, with 11 bases between.

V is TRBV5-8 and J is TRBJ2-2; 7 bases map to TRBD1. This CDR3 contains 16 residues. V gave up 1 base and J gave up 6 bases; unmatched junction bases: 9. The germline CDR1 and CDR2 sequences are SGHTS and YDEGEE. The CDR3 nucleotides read TGTGCCAGCAGCTTGATGGGACAGAAGATCTCCGGGGAGCTGTTTTTT. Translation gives CASSLMGQKISGELFF.

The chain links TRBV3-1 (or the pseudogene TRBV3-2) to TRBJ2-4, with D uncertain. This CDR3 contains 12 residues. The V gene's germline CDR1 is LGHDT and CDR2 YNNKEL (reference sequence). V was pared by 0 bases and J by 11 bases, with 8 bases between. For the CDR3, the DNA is TGTGCCAGCAGCCAAGATCTGGCCGTTCAGTACTTC. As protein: CASSQDLAVQYF.

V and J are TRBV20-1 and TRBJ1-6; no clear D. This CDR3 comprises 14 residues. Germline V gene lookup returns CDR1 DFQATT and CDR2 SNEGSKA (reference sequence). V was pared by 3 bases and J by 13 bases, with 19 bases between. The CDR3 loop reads CSASLVQARYPLHF. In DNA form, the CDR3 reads TGCAGTGCTAGTCTTGTCCAGGCCCGCTATCCCCTCCACTTT.

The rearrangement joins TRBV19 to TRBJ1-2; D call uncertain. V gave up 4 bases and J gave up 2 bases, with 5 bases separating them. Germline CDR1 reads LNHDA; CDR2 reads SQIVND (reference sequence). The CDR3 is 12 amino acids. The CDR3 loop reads CASSTENYGYTF. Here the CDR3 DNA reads TGTGCCAGTAGTACAGAAAACTATGGCTACACCTTC.

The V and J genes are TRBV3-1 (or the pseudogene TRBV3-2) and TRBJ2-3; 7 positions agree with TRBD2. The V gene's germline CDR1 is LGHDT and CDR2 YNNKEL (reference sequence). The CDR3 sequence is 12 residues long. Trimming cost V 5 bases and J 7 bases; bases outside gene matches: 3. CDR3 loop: CASSWGGNTQYF. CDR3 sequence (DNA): TGTGCCAGCAGCTGGGGAGGGAATACGCAGTATTTT.

CDR3 DNA: TGTGCCAGCAGCTTAGTAGTAGGGGGGGCCCAGACCCAGTACTTC. This translates into CASSLVVGGAQTQYF. The chain employs TRBV7-3 and TRBJ2-5; possibly TRBD2 for D (7 bases). V lost 2 bases, J lost 6 bases, and 16 bases lay in between. This CDR3 is built from 15 residues. Germline CDR1 and CDR2: SGHTA and FQGTGA.

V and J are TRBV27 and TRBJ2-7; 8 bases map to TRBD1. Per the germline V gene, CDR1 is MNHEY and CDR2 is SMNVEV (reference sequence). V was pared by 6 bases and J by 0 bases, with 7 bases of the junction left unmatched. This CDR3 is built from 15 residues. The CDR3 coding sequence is TGTGCCAGCAGAACGGACAGGGAGAGCTCCTACGAGCAGTACTTC. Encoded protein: CASRTDRESSYEQYF.

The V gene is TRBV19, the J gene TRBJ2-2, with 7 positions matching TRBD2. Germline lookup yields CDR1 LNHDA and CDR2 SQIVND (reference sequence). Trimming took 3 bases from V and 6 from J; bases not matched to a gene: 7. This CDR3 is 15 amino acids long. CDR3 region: CASSMLGGGAGELFF. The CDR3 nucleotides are TGTGCCAGTAGTATGCTCGGTGGGGGGGCCGGGGAGCTGTTTTTT.

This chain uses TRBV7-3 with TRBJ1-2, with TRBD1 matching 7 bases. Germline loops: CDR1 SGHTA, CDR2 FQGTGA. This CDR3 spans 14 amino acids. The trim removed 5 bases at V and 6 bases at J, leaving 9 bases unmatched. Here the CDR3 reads CASSPATGKNGYTF. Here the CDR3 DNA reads TGTGCCAGCAGCCCAGCGACAGGGAAGAATGGCTACACCTTC.

Written as DNA, the CDR3 is TGTGCCAGCAGCGTCCGACAGGGGAATGAAGCTTTCTTT. Its protein is CASSVRQGNEAFF. J is TRBJ1-1 and V is TRBV12-3 or TRBV12-4; TRBD1 agrees at 8 bases. This CDR3 is built from 13 residues. V shed 6 bases, J shed 7 bases, and the junction held 7 bases outside the gene matches.

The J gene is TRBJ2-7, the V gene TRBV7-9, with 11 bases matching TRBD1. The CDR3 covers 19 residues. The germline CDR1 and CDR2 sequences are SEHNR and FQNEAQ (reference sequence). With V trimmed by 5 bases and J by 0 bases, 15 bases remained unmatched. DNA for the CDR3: TGTGCCAGCAGCCAACCGCCTGGGACAGGGGGTATTTTCTCCTACGAGCAGTACTTC. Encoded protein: CASSQPPGTGGIFSYEQYF. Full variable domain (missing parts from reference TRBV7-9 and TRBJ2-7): DTGVSQNPRHKITKRGQNVTFRCDPISEHNRLYWYRQTLGQGPEFLTYFQNEAQLEKSRLLSDRFSAERPKGSFSTLEIQRTEQGDSAMYLCASSQPPGTGGIFSYEQYFGPGTRLTVT.

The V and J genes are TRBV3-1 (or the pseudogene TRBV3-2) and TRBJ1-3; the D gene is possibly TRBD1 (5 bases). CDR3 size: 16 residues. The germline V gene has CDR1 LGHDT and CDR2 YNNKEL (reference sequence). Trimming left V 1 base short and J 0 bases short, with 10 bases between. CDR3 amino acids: CASSQVLGVSGNTIYF. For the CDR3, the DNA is TGTGCCAGCAGCCAAGTGTTAGGGGTCTCTGGAAACACCATATATTTT.

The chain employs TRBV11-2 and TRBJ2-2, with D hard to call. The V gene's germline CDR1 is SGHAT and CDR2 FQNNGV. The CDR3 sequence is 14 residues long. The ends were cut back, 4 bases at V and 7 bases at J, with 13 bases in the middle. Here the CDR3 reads CASSYMSRHGELFF. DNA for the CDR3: TGTGCCAGCAGCTATATGTCCCGACACGGGGAGCTGTTTTTT. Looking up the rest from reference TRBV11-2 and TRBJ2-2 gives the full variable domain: EAGVAQSPRYKIIEKRQSVAFWCNPISGHATLYWYQQILGQGPKLLIQFQNNGVVDDSQLPKDRFSAERLKGVDSTLKIQPAKLEDSAVYLCASSYMSRHGELFFGEGSRLTVL.

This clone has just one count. CDR3 sequence (DNA): TGTGCCAGCAGCTTATTTTTTGACAGGGGGCCGGGCAATCAGCCCCAGCATTTT. Amino acid sequence: CASSLFFDRGPGNQPQHF. The J gene is TRBJ1-5, the V gene TRBV5-4; 10 nucleotides line up with TRBD1. From germline, CDR1 is SGHNT and CDR2 YYREEE (reference sequence). CDR3 size: 18 residues. The V segment lost 2 bases and the J segment 2 bases; nucleotides outside the gene matches: 10.

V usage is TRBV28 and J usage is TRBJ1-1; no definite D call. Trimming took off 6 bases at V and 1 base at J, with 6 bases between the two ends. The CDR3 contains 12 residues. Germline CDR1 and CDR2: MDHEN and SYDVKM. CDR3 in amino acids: CASRVGNTEAFF. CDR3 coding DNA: TGTGCCAGCAGGGTGGGGAACACTGAAGCTTTCTTT.

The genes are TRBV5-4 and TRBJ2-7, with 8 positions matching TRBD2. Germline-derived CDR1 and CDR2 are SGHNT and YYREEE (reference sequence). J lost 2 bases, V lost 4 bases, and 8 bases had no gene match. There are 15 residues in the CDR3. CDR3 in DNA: TGTGCCAGCAGCGACCTGGGACTAGTTCCCTACGAGCAGTACTTC. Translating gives CASSDLGLVPYEQYF.